A selection of T cell receptor beta chains follows, all from one sample in a study of CD8 T cells in ankylosing spondylitis. TCRdb independently ran MiXCR on the 5' RACE reads; one entry per CDR3 protein. The data hold around 130,000 distinct CDR3 sequences, with around 7% observed a single time. Sequences were obtained from blood, either unsorted or a sorted T cell fraction (not recorded which). The receptors here all came from a male donor with ankylosing spondylitis or in good health (not recorded which). Both conserved end residues are part of each CDR3.

V gene,CDR3 protein
TRBV5-4,CASSPQGPTDTQYF
TRBV20-1,CSARATLAGGEQFF
TRBV29-1,CSGVGVLSSYNEQFF
TRBV10-3,CAISEGGEVELFF
TRBV12-3/TRBV12-4,CASSPQGINSPLHF
TRBV11-2,CASSWLAGGYSEQFF
TRBV7-9,CASSRDGVTGELFF
TRBV6-2/TRBV6-3,CASSQGAQPQHF
TRBV20-1,CSARTFDSTYEQYF
TRBV5-1,CASSPSGTGDFNEQFF
TRBV7-9,CACRVANTGELFF
TRBV20-1,CSAKGWEGGASDTQYF
TRBV20-1,CSARLYRVFETQYF
TRBV5-1,CASRYGLRDGTEAFF
TRBV5-5,CASSRLLAGVYEQYF
TRBV3-1,CASSHQDPRAEQYF
TRBV7-2,CASSLSVGELFF
TRBV12-3/TRBV12-4,CASSLWNRGASGANVLTF
TRBV20-1,CSAKRQAREQYF
TRBV29-1,CSVEADGGNTEAFF
TRBV18,CASSPLVSGSRAYNEQFF
TRBV20-1,CSARDPGAGDFGYTF
TRBV29-1,CSAIASYNEQFF
TRBV12-3/TRBV12-4,CASNQYLGKQGVSYNEQFF
TRBV12-3/TRBV12-4,CASSLSRGEETQYF
TRBV20-1,CSASRTGEIYQPQHF
TRBV29-1,CSVLQQGGQPQHF
TRBV5-1,CASSLVLGSYNEQFF
TRBV20-1,CSARAPGPSGSAYNEQFF
TRBV20-1,CSARTGGTNEKLFF
TRBV27,CASSLSIWEGTYEQYF
TRBV20-1,CSARDQGKYGYTF
TRBV10-3,CAISEGDRGRRGYTF
TRBV20-1,CSARDPAVSSYNEQFF
TRBV24-1,CATSEGWQPQHF
TRBV18,CASSPPGTVSGNTIYF
TRBV18,CASSPPVDPKNIQYF
TRBV19,CASNPGHPSYEQYF
TRBV20-1,CSARKGTTRSTDTQYF
TRBV20-1,CSARDGQRGGNEQFF
TRBV7-2,CASSDRLAGTDEQFF
TRBV5-5,CASSPQTGRQPQHF
TRBV20-1,CSAADWQAVAEAFF
TRBV9,CASSVDVYSTDTQYF
TRBV5-1,CASSSGQGATSFHEQYF
TRBV12-3/TRBV12-4,CASSLRLAEQETQYF
TRBV6-2/TRBV6-3,CASRGLGSGANVLTF
TRBV19,CATTGQPKSGANVLTF
TRBV24-1,CATSDWKGQSSNEQFF
TRBV29-1,CSVVYGISYEQYF
TRBV20-1,CSASGLAGEAKNIQYF
TRBV5-5,CASSLASGRLAETQYF
TRBV5-1,CATRQGIVGRHTEAFF
TRBV20-1,CSGTWGAQLNTEAFF
TRBV5-6,CASSRSGLAEGEQYF
TRBV12-3/TRBV12-4,CASSLVTGNQPQHF
TRBV5-1,CASGPDGSYEQYF
TRBV3-1,CASSQSFNQPQHF
TRBV28,CASTPHERGWKNIQYF
TRBV12-1,CAISPGQSYGYTF